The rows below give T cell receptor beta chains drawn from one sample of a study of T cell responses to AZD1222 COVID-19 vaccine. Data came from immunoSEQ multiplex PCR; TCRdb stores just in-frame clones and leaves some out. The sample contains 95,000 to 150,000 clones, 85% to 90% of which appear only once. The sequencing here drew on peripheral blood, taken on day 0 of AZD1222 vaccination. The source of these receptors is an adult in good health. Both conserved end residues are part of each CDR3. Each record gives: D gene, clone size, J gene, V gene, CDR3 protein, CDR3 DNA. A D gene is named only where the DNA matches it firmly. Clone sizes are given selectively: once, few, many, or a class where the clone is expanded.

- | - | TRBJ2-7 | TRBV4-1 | CASSQIPTYEQYF | TGCGCCAGCAGCCAGATCCCCACCTACGAGCAGTACTTC
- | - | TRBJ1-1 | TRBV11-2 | CASSLEFGTRNTEAFF | TGTGCCAGCAGCTTAGAGTTTGGGACAAGGAACACTGAAGCTTTCTTT
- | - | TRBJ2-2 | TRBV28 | CASSPLGTGELFF | TGTGCCAGCAGTCCGCTCGGTACCGGGGAGCTGTTTTTT
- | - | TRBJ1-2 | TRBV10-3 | CAISESTGQGYGYTF | TGTGCCATCAGTGAGTCAACAGGGCAAGGGTATGGCTACACCTTC
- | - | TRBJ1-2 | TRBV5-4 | CAGRDPYGYTF | TGTGCCGGCCGGGATCCCTATGGCTACACCTTC
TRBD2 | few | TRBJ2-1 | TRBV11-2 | CASSLSGTSAYNEQFF | TGTGCCAGCAGCTTATCCGGGACTAGCGCCTACAATGAGCAGTTCTTC
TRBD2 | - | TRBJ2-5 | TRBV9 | CASSAGGSETQYF | TGTGCCAGCAGCGCGGGAGGGTCCGAGACCCAGTACTTC
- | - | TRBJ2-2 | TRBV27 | CASSSNRGGNTGELFF | TGTGCCAGCAGTTCCAACCGGGGCGGGAACACCGGGGAGCTGTTTTTT
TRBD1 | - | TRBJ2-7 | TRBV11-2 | CASSLRQGVRYEQYF | TGTGCCAGCAGCTTAAGACAGGGGGTCCGCTACGAGCAGTACTTC
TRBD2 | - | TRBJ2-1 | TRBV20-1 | CSASSGGSSYNEQFF | TGCAGTGCTAGTTCCGGCGGGAGCTCCTACAATGAGCAGTTCTTC
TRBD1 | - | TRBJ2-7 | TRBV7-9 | CASSQDRSGYEQYF | TGTGCCAGCAGCCAGGACAGGTCAGGCTACGAGCAGTACTTC
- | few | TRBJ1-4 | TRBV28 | CASSLGGQNEKLFF | TGTGCCAGCAGTTTAGGAGGGCAGAATGAAAAACTGTTTTTT
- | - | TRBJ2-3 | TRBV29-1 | CSGWEVATDTQYF | TGCAGCGGGTGGGAGGTGGCCACAGATACGCAGTATTTT
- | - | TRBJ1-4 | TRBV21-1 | CASSKEGQARGEKLFF | TGTGCCAGCAGCAAAGAGGGACAGGCAAGGGGTGAAAAACTGTTTTTT
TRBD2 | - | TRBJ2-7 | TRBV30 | CACLGLAERYEQYF | TGTGCCTGTTTGGGACTAGCGGAGAGATACGAGCAGTACTTC
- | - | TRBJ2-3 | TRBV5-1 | CASSLEGLEDTQYF | TGCGCCAGCAGCTTGGAAGGGTTGGAAGATACGCAGTATTTT
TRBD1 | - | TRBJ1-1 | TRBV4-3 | CASSQDRERWSTEAFF | TGCGCCAGCAGCCAGGACAGGGAACGGTGGAGCACTGAAGCTTTCTTT
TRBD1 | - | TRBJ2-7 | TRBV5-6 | CASSLVQGTGNEQYF | TGTGCCAGCAGCTTGGTGCAGGGGACAGGAAACGAGCAGTACTTC
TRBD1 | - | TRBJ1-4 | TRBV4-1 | CASSQRGEDRVNEKLFF | TGCGCCAGCAGCCAGAGAGGGGAGGACAGGGTGAATGAAAAACTGTTTTTT
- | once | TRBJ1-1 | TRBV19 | CASSIFPGQRRTEAFF | TGTGCCAGTAGTATTTTCCCTGGACAGCGTAGGACTGAAGCTTTCTTT
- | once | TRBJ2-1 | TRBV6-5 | CASSYGTGLSYNEQFF | TGTGCCAGCAGTTACGGAACAGGCCTCTCCTACAATGAGCAGTTCTTC
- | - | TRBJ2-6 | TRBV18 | CASSPPEGYSSGANVLTF | TGTGCCAGCTCACCACCCGAGGGGTACAGCTCTGGGGCCAACGTCCTGACTTTC
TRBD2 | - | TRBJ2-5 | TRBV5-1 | CASSSERLAGDETQYF | TGCGCCAGCAGCTCGGAAAGACTAGCGGGGGACGAGACCCAGTACTTC
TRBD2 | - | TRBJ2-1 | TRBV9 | CASSPRTSGSSYEQFF | TGTGCCAGCAGCCCCCGGACTAGCGGGAGTAGCTATGAGCAGTTCTTC
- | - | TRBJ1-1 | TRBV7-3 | CASSLTPGLGDTEAFF | TGTGCCAGCAGCTTAACCCCCGGGCTTGGGGACACTGAAGCTTTCTTT
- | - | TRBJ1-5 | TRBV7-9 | CASSFGVNLQHF | TGTGCCAGCAGCTTTGGAGTTAATCTCCAGCATTTT
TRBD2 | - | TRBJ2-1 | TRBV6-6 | CASTAGAYNEQFF | TGTGCCAGCACAGCGGGAGCCTACAATGAGCAGTTCTTC
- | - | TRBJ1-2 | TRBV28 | CASNRGNYGYTF | TGTGCCAGCAACCGGGGTAACTATGGCTACACCTTC
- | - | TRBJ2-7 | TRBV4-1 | CASSQERDVGFEQYF | TGCGCCAGCAGCCAAGAAAGGGACGTCGGTTTCGAGCAGTACTTC
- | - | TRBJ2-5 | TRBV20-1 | CSAKQETQYF | TGCAGTGCTAAACAAGAGACCCAGTACTTC
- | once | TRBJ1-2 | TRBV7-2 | CASSLGLGYTF | TGTGCCAGCAGCTTAGGGTTAGGGTACACCTTC
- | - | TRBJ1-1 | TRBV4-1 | CASSQVAEEAFF | TGCGCCAGCAGCCAAGTCGCAGAAGAAGCTTTCTTT
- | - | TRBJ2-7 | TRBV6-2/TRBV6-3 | CASIPRDGYEQYF | TGTGCCAGCATCCCCCGGGACGGTTACGAGCAGTACTTC
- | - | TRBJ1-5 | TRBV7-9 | CASSEGGPQHF | TGTGCCAGCAGCGAGGGAGGCCCCCAGCATTTT
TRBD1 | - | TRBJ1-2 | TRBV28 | CASSLDPDRVYGYTF | TGTGCCAGCAGTTTGGATCCGGACAGGGTCTATGGCTACACCTTC
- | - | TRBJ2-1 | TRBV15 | CATSYFGGARSYNEQFF | TGTGCCACCAGCTACTTCGGAGGGGCAAGGTCCTACAATGAGCAGTTCTTC
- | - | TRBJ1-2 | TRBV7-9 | CASRLGAGEGGYTF | TGTGCCAGCAGGCTAGGGGCAGGGGAAGGCGGCTACACCTTC
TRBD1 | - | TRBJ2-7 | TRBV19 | CASSARDRYYEQYF | TGTGCCAGTAGTGCGAGGGACAGGTACTACGAGCAGTACTTC
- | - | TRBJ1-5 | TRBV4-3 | CASSRTEGDQPQHF | TGCGCCAGCAGCCGGACCGAGGGAGATCAGCCCCAGCATTTT
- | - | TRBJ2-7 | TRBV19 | CASSLNAETYEQYF | TGTGCCAGCTCTCTAAATGCGGAGACCTACGAGCAGTACTTC
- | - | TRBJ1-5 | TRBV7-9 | CASSAGRDTLSQPQHF | TGTGCCAGCAGCGCTGGGAGGGATACCTTAAGTCAGCCCCAGCATTTT
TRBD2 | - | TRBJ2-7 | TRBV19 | CASSPTSASYEQYF | TGTGCCAGTAGTCCCACTAGCGCCTCCTACGAGCAGTACTTC
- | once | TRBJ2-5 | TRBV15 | CATSLPGRGQETQYF | TGTGCCACCAGCCTCCCGGGACGCGGCCAAGAGACCCAGTACTTC
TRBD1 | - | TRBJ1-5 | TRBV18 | CASSPYGTALNQPQHF | TGTGCCAGCTCACCCTACGGGACAGCCCTCAATCAGCCCCAGCATTTT
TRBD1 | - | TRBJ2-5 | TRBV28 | CASSPTGRGETQYF | TGTGCCAGCAGTCCGACAGGGCGAGGGGAGACCCAGTACTTC
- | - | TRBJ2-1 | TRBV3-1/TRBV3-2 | CAAWWVEGSYNEQFF | TGTGCCGCTTGGTGGGTGGAGGGCTCCTACAATGAGCAGTTCTTC
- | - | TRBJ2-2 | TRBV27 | CASSPSGRSGELFF | TGTGCCAGCAGTCCCTCCGGGAGATCCGGGGAGCTGTTTTTT